These 9 T cell receptor beta chains share one sample of origin, sequenced in a study of blood T cell repertoires in COVID-19. This table comes from immunoSEQ multiplex PCR, and its TCRdb copy is limited to in-frame clones, with some not included. The repertoire consists of 300,000 to 450,000 clones, with over 75% occurring once and the leading ten covering under 1.3%. Sequencing input: PBMCs or T cells enriched from blood (not recorded which). These receptors were obtained from a woman aged 30 to 39 who had recovered from COVID-19.

This clone was found a few times. The chain couples TRBV7-9 to TRBJ2-7, with TRBD2 matching 8 bases. Germline V CDR1 and CDR2: SEHNR, FQNEAQ (reference sequence). This CDR3 has 18 amino acids. V shed 1 base and J 5 bases; nucleotides not matched to a gene: 16. The CDR3 DNA reads TGTGCCAGCAGCTTAGGCTCGGGGGAAGCGGGGGTCTCGGACGAGCAGTACTTC. Translated, it gives CASSLGSGEAGVSDEQYF. Combining the CDR3 with reference TRBV7-9 and TRBJ2-7 gives the whole variable domain DTGVSQNPRHKITKRGQNVTFRCDPISEHNRLYWYRQTLGQGPEFLTYFQNEAQLEKSRLLSDRFSAERPKGSFSTLEIQRTEQGDSAMYLCASSLGSGEAGVSDEQYFGPGTRLTVT.

This clone came up a few times. The chain joins TRBV6-1 to TRBJ2-1; the match to TRBD1 covers 7 bases. V gave up 2 bases and J gave up 3 bases; unmatched junction bases: 7. Germline V lookup: CDR1 MNHNS, CDR2 SASEGT. The CDR3 length is 16 residues. The CDR3 DNA sequence: TGTGCCAGCAGTGAATCGGGACAGACTTACTACAATGAGCAGTTCTTC. Translating gives CASSESGQTYYNEQFF.

The chain recombines TRBV7-2 with TRBJ2-7, with 8 nucleotides matching TRBD2. Germline V gene lookup returns CDR1 SGHTA and CDR2 FQGNSA. This CDR3 has 15 residues. The V gene end was trimmed by 3 bases and the J gene end by 4 bases; junction bases not matched to a gene: 8. The CDR3 loop reads CASSFQGGGLYEQYF. The CDR3, as DNA: TGTGCCAGCAGCTTTCAAGGCGGGGGGCTTTACGAGCAGTACTTC.

This chain links TRBV7-9 with TRBJ1-2; D not resolved. The V end was cut by 5 bases, the J end by 2 bases, with 9 bases between. Germline loops: CDR1 SEHNR, CDR2 FQNEAQ (reference sequence). The CDR3 contains 13 residues. In DNA, the CDR3 is TGTGCCAGCAGCCGGGGTCCGAACTATGGCTACACCTTC. Protein sequence: CASSRGPNYGYTF.

This clone was seen only once. This sequence joins TRBV18 and TRBJ1-1; a weak D match, TRBD1 (6 bases). Germline V gene lookup returns CDR1 KGHSH and CDR2 LQKENI. CDR3 length: 15 residues. The V gene lost 0 bases and the J gene lost 4 bases, with 12 bases spanning the gap. The CDR3 coding sequence is TGTGCCAGCTCACCACCGGCAGGGGCATTCACTGAAGCTTTCTTT. It encodes CASSPPAGAFTEAFF.

This clone has only one observation. The rearrangement links TRBV3-1 (or the pseudogene TRBV3-2) to TRBJ1-2; TRBD1 might be the D (5 bases). The germline V gene encodes CDR1 LGHDT and CDR2 YNNKEL (reference sequence). The CDR3 runs 13 residues. The V and J ends lost 4 bases and 2 bases respectively, with 8 bases between them. CDR3 bases: TGTGCCAGCAGCCTGGACAAGAACTATGGCTACACCTTC. Translating gives CASSLDKNYGYTF.

V and J are TRBV4-2 and TRBJ1-2; a possible D gene is TRBD1 (5 bases). The V end was cut by 2 bases, the J end by 5 bases, with 6 bases between. Germline CDR1 is LGHNA and CDR2 is YNFKEQ. The CDR3 is 12 amino acids. In DNA, the CDR3 is TGTGCCAGCAGCCAACAGGGATATGGCTACACCTTC. This gives the protein CASSQQGYGYTF.

V gene TRBV5-6 combines with J gene TRBJ1-3; D unresolved. Germline V CDR1 and CDR2: SGHDT, YYEEEE. This CDR3 spans 15 amino acids. Trimming removed 0 bases from V and 4 bases from J, with 11 bases in between. The CDR3 sequence is CASSLGWSPGNTIYF. CDR3 bases: TGTGCCAGCAGCTTGGGATGGAGTCCCGGAAACACCATATATTTT.

The chain uses TRBV19 and TRBJ1-5; 9 bases are a match to TRBD1. The CDR3 length is 16 residues. Trimming took 4 bases from V and 4 from J; bases not matched to a gene: 8. Germline CDR1 and CDR2: LNHDA and SQIVND (reference sequence). CDR3 loop: CASSNQRGTGNQPQHF. CDR3 nucleotide sequence: TGTGCCAGTAGTAACCAACGAGGGACAGGGAATCAGCCCCAGCATTTT.